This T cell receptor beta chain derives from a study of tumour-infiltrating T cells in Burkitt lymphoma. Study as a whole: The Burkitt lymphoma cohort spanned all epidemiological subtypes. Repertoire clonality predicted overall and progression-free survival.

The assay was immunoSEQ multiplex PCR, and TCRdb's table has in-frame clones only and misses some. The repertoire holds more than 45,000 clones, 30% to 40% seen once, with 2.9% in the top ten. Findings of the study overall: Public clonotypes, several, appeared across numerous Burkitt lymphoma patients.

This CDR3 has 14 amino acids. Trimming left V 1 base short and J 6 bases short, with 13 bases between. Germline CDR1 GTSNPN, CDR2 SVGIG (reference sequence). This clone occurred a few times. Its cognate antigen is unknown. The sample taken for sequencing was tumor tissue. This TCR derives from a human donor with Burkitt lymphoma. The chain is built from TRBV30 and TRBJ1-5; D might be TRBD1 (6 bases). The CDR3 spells CAWSGGRGVQPQHF. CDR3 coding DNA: TGTGCCTGGAGTGGGGGCAGGGGTGTTCAGCCCCAGCATTTT. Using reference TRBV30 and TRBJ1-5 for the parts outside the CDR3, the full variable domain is SQTIHQWPATLVQPVGSPLSLECTVEGTSNPNLYWYRQAAGRGLQLLFYSVGIGQISSEVPQNLSASRPQDRQFILSSKKLLLSDSGFYLCAWSGGRGVQPQHFGDGTRLSIL.